This note documents a single T cell receptor (beta chain) sequence. Its antigen remains unidentified. This sample is part of a study of cytomegalovirus exposure and HLA in healthy donors. Overall study results and limits: In most subjects, TCR beta sequences reportedly gave accurate predictions of HLA-A and HLA-B alleles. The authors excluded some V segments, including TRBV6-2 and TRBV6-3, as indistinguishable. Most TCR sequences showed up rarely, but some public TCRs showed up in many donors.

Germline V gives CDR1 LGHNA, CDR2 YNFKEQ. V was trimmed by 0 bases and J by 4 bases, leaving 8 bases between them. The CDR3 is 14 amino acids. Use of 60 Vbeta and 13 Jbeta primers characterized the PCR. Only in-frame clones appear in the TCRdb table, and some are missing; sequencing was by immunoSEQ multiplex PCR. The sample gives about 120,000 clones, more than 65% of which show up once; 13% is in the top ten. The TCR was taken from a man under 40 in good health and CMV-seropositive. The J gene is TRBJ2-3, the V gene TRBV4-2; possible D gene TRBD2, 7 bases. Sequenced material: PBMCs. The CDR3 sequence is CASSQEGGPDTQYF. For the CDR3, the DNA is TGTGCCAGCAGCCAAGAGGGGGGGCCAGATACGCAGTATTTT.